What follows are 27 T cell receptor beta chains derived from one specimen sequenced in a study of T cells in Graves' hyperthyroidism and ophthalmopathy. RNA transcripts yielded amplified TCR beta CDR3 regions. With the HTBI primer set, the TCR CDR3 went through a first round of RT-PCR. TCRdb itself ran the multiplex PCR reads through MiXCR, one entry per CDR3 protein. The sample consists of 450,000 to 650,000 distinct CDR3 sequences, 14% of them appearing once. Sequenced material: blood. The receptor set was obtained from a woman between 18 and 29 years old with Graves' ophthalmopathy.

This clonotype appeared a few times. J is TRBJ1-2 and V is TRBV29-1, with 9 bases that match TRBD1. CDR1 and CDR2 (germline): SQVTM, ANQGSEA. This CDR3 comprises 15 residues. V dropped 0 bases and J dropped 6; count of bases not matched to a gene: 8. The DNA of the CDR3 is TGCAGCGTTGAAGAAGCTGGGACAGGGTTAAATGGCTACACCTTC. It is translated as CSVEEAGTGLNGYTF.

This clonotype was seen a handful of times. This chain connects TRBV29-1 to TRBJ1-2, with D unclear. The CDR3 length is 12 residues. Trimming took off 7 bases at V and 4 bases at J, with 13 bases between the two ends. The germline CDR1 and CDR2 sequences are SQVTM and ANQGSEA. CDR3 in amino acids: CSGVQAGYGYTF. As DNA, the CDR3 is TGCAGCGGGGTCCAGGCGGGCTATGGCTACACCTTC.

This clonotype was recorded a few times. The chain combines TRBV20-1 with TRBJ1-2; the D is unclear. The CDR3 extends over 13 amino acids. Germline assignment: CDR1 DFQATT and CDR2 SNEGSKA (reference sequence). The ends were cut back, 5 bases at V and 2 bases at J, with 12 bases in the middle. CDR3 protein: CSAGPDGNYGYTF. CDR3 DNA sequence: TGCAGTGCTGGGCCCGACGGCAACTATGGCTACACCTTC.

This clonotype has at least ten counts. CDR3 bases: TGTGCCAGCAACGGGGCCGGCACCGGGGAGCTGTTTTTT. It codes for CASNGAGTGELFF. The rearrangement links TRBV7-8 to TRBJ2-2, with D perhaps matching TRBD1 or TRBD2 (5 bases each). V lost 7 bases and J lost 4, with 10 bases in between. The V gene's germline CDR1 is SGHVS and CDR2 FQNEAQ. There are 13 residues in the CDR3. The full variable domain, in which reference TRBV7-8 and TRBJ2-2 provide the parts outside the CDR3, is GAGVSQSPRYKVAKRGQDVALRCDPISGHVSLFWYQQALGQGPEFLTYFQNEAQLDKSGLPSDRFFAERPEGSVSTLKIQRTQQEDSAVYLCASNGAGTGELFFGEGSRLTVL.

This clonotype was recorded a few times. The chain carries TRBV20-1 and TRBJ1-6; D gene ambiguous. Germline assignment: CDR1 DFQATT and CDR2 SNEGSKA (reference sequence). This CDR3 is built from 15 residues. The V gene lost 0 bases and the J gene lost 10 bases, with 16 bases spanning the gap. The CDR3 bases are TGCAGTGCTAGAGAGCCCGACCTGGGAATGTCACCCCTCCACTTT. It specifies CSAREPDLGMSPLHF.

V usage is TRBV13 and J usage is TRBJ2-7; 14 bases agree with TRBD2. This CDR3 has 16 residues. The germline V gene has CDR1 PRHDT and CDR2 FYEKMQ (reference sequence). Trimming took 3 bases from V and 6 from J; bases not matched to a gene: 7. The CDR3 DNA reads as TGTGCCAGCAGCTTTTCCCGGACTAGCGGGAGGTCCGAGCAGTACTTC. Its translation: CASSFSRTSGRSEQYF.

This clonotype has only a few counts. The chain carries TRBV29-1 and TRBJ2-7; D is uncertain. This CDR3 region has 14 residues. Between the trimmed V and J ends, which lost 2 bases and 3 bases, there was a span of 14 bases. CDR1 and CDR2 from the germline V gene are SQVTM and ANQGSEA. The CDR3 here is CSVETQRRSYEQYF. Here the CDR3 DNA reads TGCAGCGTTGAAACCCAAAGGCGGAGCTACGAGCAGTACTTC.

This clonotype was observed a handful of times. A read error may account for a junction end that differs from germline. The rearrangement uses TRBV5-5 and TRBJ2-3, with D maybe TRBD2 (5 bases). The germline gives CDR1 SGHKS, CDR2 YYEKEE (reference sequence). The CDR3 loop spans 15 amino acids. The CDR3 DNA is TGCGCCAGCAGCCGCCGAGCGGCGGGCACAGATACGCAGTATTTT. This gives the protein CASSRRAAGTDTQYF.

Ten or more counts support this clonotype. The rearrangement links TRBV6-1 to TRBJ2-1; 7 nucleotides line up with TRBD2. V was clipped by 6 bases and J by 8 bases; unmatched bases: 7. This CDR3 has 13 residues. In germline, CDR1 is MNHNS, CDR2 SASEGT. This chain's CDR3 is CASSRTSGYEQFF. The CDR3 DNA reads TGTGCCAGCAGCCGGACTAGTGGTTATGAGCAGTTCTTC.

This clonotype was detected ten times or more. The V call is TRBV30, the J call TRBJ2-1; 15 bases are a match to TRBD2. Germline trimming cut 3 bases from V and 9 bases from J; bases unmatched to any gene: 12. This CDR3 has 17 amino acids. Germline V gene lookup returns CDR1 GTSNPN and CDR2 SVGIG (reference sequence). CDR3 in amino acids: CAWRPGPGLAGGSEQFF. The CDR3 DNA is TGTGCCTGGAGACCAGGGCCGGGACTAGCGGGAGGAAGTGAGCAGTTCTTC.

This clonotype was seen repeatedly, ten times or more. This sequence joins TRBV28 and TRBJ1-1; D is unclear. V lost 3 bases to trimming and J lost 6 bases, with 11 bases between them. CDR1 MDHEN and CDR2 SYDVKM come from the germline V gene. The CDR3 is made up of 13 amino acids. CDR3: CASSFPLPSEAFF. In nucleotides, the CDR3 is TGTGCCAGCAGTTTTCCCCTTCCCTCTGAAGCTTTCTTT. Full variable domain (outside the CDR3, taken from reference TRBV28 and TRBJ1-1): DVKVTQSSRYLVKRTGEKVFLECVQDMDHENMFWYRQDPGLGLRLIYFSYDVKMKEKGDIPEGYSVSREKKERFSLILESASTNQTSMYLCASSFPLPSEAFFGQGTRLTVV.

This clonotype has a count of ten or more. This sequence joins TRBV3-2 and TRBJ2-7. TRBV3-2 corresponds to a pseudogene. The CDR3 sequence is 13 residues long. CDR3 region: CASSQGGGREQYF. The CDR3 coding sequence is TGTGCCAGCAGCCAAGGCGGCGGACGCGAGCAGTACTTC.

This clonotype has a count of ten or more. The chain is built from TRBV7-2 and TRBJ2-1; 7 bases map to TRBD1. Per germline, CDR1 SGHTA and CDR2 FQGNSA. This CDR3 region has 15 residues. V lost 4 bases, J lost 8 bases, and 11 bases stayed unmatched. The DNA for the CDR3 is TGTGCCAGCAGCTCGGGCCTAAAGGGGGCACATGAGCAGTTCTTC. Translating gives CASSSGLKGAHEQFF.

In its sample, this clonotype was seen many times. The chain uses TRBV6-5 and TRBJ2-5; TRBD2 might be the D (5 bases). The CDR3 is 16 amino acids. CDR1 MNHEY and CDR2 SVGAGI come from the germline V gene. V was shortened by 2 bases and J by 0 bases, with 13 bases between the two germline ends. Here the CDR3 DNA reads TGTGCCAGCAGTTACCCAGAGACGGGAAACCAAGAGACCCAGTACTTC. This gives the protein CASSYPETGNQETQYF.

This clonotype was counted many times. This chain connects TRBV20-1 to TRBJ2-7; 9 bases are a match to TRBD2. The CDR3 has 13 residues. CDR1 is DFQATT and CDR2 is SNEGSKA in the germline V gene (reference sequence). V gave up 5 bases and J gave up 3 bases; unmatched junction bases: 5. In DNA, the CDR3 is TGCAGTGCTGAGGCGGGAGGGGTCTACGAGCAGTACTTC. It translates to CSAEAGGVYEQYF.

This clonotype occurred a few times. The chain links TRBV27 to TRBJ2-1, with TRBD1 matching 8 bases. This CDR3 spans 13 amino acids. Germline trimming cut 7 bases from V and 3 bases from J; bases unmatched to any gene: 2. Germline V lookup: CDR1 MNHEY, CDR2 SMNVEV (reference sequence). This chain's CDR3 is CASTQGVYNEQFF. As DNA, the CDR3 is TGTGCCAGCACACAGGGGGTCTACAATGAGCAGTTCTTC.

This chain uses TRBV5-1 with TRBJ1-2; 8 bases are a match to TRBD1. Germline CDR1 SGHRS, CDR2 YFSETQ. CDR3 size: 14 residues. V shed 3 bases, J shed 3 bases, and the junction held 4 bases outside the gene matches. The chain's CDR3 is CASSWEGQDYGYTF. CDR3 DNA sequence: TGCGCCAGCAGCTGGGAGGGACAGGACTATGGCTACACCTTC.

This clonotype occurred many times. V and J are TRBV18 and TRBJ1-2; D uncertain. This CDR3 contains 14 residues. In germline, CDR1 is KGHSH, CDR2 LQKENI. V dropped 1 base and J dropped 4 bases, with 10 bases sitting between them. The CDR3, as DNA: TGTGCCAGCTCACCACAGGGATGGGGCTATGGCTACACCTTC. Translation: CASSPQGWGYGYTF.

The CDR3 loop reads CASSYWVRGRHNSPLHF. DNA for the CDR3: TGTGCCAGCAGCTATTGGGTCCGAGGGCGACATAATTCACCCCTCCACTTT. This chain links TRBV13 with TRBJ1-6; D is uncertain. V dropped 4 bases and J dropped 5 bases, with 18 bases sitting between them. Germline loops: CDR1 PRHDT, CDR2 FYEKMQ (reference sequence). The CDR3 spans 17 residues. Using reference TRBV13 and TRBJ1-6 for the parts outside the CDR3, the full variable domain is AAGVIQSPRHLIKEKRETATLKCYPIPRHDTVYWYQQGPGQDPQFLISFYEKMQSDKGSIPDRFSAQQFSDYHSELNMSSLELGDSALYFCASSYWVRGRHNSPLHFGNGTRLTVT.

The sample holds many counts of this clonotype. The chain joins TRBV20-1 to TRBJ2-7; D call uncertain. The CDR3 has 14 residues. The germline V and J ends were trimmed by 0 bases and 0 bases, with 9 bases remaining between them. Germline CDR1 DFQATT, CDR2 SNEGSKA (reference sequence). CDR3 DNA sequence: TGCAGTGCTAGAGAAGGCCTCCCCTCCTACGAGCAGTACTTC. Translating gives CSAREGLPSYEQYF.

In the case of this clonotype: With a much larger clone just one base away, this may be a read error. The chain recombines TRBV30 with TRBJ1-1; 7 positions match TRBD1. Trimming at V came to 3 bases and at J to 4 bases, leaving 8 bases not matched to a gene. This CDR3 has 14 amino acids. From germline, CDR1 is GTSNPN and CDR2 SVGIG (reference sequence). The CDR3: CAWSGRGWSTEAFF. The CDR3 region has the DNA TGTGCCTGGAGCGGCAGGGGGTGGAGCACTGAAGCTTTCTTT.

The CDR3 DNA reads as TGTGCCAGCAGCCTGGGACTTTTCTACGAGCAGTACTTC. Amino acid sequence: CASSLGLFYEQYF. The chain carries TRBV7-2 and TRBJ2-7; possibly TRBD2 for D (6 bases). V was cut by 5 bases and J by 3 bases, with 11 bases left in between. The CDR3 extends over 13 amino acids. Germline V CDR1 and CDR2: SGHTA, FQGNSA.

The CDR3 DNA reads as TGTGCCAGCAGCCCGGCAGGGAATAGCAATCAGCCCCAGCATTTT. Residues: CASSPAGNSNQPQHF. The chain recombines TRBV6-1 with TRBJ1-5, with D perhaps matching TRBD1 (5 bases). There are 15 residues in the CDR3. Germline CDR1 MNHNS, CDR2 SASEGT. Deletions cut 6 bases from V and 0 bases from J, with 12 bases between.

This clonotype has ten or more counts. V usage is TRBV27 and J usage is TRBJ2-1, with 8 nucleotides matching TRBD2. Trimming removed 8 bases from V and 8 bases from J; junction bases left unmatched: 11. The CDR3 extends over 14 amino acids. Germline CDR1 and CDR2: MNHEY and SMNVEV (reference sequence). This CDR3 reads CASGRAGAGDEQFF. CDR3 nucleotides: TGTGCCAGCGGCCGAGCGGGAGCTGGCGATGAGCAGTTCTTC.

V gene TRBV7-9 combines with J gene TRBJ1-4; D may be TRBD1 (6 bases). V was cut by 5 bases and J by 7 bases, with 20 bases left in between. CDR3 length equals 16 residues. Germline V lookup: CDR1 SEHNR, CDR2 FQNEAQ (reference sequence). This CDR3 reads CASSDRDKGMGEKLFF. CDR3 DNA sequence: TGTGCCAGCAGCGACCGGGACAAGGGAATGGGTGAAAAACTGTTTTTT.

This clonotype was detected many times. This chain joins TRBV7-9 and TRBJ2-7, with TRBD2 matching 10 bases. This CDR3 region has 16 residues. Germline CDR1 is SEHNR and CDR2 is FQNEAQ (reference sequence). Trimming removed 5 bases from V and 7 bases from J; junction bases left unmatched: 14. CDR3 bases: TGTGCCAGCAGCCACGGGACTAGCGCTCCCTGGGGGGAGCAGTACTTC. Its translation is CASSHGTSAPWGEQYF.

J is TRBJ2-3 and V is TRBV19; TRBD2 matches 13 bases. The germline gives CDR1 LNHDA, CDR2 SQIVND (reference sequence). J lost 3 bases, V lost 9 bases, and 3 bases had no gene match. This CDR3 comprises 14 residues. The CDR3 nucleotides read TGTGCCAGCCAGACTAGCGGGAGGACAGATACGCAGTATTTT. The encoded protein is CASQTSGRTDTQYF. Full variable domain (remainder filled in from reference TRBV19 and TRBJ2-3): DGGITQSPKYLFRKEGQNVTLSCEQNLNHDAMYWYRQDPGQGLRLIYYSQIVNDFQKGDIAEGYSVSREKKESFPLTVTSAQKNPTAFYLCASQTSGRTDTQYFGPGTRLTVL.